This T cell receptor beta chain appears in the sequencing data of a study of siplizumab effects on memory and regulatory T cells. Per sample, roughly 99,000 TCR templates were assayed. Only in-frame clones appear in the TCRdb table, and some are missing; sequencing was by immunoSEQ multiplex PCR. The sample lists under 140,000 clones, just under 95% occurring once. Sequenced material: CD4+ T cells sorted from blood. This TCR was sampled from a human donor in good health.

The CDR3 spells CASSVASGTRSPLHF. Written as DNA, the CDR3 is TGTGCCAGCAGCGTAGCTTCGGGCACGAGGTCACCCCTCCACTTT. V is TRBV9 and J is TRBJ1-6; D gene ambiguous. Germline CDR1 SGDLS, CDR2 YYNGEE. Trimming took off 0 bases at V and 10 bases at J, with 14 bases between the two ends. There are 15 residues in the CDR3.